This T cell receptor (beta chain) was identified in a study of cytomegalovirus exposure and HLA in healthy donors. Study as a whole: Earlier sequencing of 150 million to 200 million T cells yielded nearly 120 million unique TCR beta sequences.

The CDR3 loop spans 14 amino acids. With V trimmed by 6 bases and J by 10 bases, 11 bases remained unmatched. With 60 Vbeta and 13 Jbeta primers, the PCR was carried out. The assay was immunoSEQ multiplex PCR, and TCRdb's table has in-frame clones only and misses some. The sample consists of roughly 120,000 clones, 76% of them appearing once. This clonotype was obtained from a man in his thirties or forties in good health and CMV-seropositive. This chain connects TRBV23-1 to TRBJ1-2; 10 nucleotides agree with TRBD1. TRBV23-1 is assigned to the ORF class and has an uncertain function. Sample: PBMCs. CDR3: CASSPDRGRPTYTF. For the CDR3, the DNA is TGCGCCAGCAGCCCCGACAGGGGGCGGCCCACCTACACCTTC.